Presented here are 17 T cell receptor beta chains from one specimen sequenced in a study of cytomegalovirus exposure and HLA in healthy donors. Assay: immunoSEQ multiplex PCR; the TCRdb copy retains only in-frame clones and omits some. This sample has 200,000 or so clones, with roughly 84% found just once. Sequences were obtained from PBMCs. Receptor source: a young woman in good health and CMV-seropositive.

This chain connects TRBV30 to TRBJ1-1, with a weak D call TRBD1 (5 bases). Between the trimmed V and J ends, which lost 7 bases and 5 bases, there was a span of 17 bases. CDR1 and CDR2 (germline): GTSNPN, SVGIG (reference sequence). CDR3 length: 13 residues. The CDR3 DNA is TGTGCCTCCCCGGGGGACGGGGATACTGAAGCTTTCTTT. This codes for CASPGDGDTEAFF.

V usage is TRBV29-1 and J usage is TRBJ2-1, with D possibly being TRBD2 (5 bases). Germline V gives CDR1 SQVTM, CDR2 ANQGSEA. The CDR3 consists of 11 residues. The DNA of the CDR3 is TGCAAAATCCGCGAGGGCAATGAGCAGTTCTTC. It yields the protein CKIREGNEQFF.

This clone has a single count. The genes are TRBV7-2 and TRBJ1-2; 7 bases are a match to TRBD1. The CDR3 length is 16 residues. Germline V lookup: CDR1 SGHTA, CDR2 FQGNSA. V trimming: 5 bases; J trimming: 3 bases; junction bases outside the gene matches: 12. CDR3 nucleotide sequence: TGTGCCAGCAGCCAATACAGGGGCCGGTGGGACTATGGCTACACCTTC. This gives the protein CASSQYRGRWDYGYTF.

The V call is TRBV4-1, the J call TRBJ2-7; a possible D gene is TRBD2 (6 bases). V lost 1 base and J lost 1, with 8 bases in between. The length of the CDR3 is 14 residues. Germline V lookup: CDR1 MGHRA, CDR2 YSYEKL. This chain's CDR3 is CASSQVAGSYEQYF. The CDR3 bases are TGCGCCAGCAGCCAAGTGGCGGGATCCTACGAGCAGTACTTC.

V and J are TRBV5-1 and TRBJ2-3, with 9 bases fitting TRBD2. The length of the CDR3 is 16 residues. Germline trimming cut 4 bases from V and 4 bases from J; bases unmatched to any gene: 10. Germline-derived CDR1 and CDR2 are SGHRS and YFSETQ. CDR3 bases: TGCGCCAGCAGCCAAATTAGCGGGAGACTCGCAGATACGCAGTATTTT. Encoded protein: CASSQISGRLADTQYF. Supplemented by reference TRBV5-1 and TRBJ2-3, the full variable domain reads KAGVTQTPRYLIKTRGQQVTLSCSPISGHRSVSWYQQTPGQGLQFLFEYFSETQRNKGNFPGRFSGRQFSNSRSEMNVSTLELGDSALYLCASSQISGRLADTQYFGPGTRLTVL.

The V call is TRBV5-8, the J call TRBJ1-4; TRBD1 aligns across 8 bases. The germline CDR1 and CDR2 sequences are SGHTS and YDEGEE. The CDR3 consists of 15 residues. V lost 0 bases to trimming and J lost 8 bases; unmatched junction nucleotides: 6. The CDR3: CASSLDRGREEKLFF. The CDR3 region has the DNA TGTGCCAGCAGCTTGGACAGGGGGAGGGAGGAAAAACTGTTTTTT.

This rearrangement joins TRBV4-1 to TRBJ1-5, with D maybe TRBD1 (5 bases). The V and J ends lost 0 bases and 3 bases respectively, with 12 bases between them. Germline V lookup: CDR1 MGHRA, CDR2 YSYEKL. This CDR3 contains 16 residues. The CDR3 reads CASSQDRTTPNQPQHF. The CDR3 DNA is TGCGCCAGCAGCCAAGATAGGACAACTCCCAATCAGCCCCAGCATTTT.

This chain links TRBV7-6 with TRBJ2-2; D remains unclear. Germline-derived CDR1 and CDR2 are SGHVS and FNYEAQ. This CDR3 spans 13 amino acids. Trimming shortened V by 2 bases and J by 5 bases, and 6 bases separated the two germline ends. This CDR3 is CASSLIETGELFF. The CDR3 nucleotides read TGTGCCAGCAGCTTAATAGAGACCGGGGAGCTGTTTTTT. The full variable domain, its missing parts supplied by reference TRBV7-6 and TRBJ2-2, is GAGVSQSPRYKVTKRGQDVALRCDPISGHVSLYWYRQALGQGPEFLTYFNYEAQQDKSGLPNDRFSAERPEGSISTLTIQRTEQRDSAMYRCASSLIETGELFFGEGSRLTVL.

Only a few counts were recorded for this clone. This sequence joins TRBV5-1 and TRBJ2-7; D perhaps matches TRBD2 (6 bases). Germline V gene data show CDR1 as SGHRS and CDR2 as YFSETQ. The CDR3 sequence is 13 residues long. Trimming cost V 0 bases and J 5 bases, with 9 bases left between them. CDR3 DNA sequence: TGCGCCAGCAGCTTGGGAGGCGGGGACGAGCAGTACTTC. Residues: CASSLGGGDEQYF.

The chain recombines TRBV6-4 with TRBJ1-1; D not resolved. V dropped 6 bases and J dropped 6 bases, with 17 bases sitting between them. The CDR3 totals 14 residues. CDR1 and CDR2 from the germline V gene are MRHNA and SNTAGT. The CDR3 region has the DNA TGTGCCAGCAGGATTGGGCACTTACGTTCTGAAGCTTTCTTT. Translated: CASRIGHLRSEAFF.

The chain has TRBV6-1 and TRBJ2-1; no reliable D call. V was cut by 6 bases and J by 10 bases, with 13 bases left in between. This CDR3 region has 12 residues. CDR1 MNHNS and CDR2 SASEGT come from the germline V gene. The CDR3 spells CASSVSESEQFF. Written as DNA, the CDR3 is TGTGCCAGCAGCGTAAGTGAGTCCGAGCAGTTCTTC.

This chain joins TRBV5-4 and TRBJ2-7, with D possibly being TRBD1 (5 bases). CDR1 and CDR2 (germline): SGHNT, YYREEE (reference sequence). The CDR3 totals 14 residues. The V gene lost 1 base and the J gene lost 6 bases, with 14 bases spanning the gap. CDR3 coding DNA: TGTGCCAGCAGCTTGATAACCCAGGGATCCGAGCAGTACTTC. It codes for CASSLITQGSEQYF. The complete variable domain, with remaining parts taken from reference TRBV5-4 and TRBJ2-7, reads ETGVTQSPTHLIKTRGQQVTLRCSSQSGHNTVSWYQQALGQGPQFIFQYYREEENGRGNFPPRFSGLQFPNYSSELNVNALELDDSALYLCASSLITQGSEQYFGPGTRLTVT.

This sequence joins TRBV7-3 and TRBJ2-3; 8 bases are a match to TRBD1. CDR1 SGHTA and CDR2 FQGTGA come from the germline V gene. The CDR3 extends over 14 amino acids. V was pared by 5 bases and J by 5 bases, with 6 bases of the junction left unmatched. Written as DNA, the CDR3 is TGTGCCAGCAGCAAAGACAGGGGTCTAGATACGCAGTATTTT. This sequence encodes CASSKDRGLDTQYF.

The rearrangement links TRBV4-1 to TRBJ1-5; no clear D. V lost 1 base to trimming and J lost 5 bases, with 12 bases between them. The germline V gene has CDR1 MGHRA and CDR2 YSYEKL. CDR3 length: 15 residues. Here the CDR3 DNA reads TGCGCCAGCAGCCAAGTTGTTGGGAGCGATCAGCCCCAGCATTTT. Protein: CASSQVVGSDQPQHF.

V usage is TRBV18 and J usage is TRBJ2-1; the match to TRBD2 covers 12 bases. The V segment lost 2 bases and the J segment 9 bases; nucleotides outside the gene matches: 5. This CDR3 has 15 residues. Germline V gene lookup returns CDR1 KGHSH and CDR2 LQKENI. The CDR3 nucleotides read TGTGCCAGCTCACCAAACCTAGCGGGAGGGGTTGAGCAGTTCTTC. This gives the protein CASSPNLAGGVEQFF.

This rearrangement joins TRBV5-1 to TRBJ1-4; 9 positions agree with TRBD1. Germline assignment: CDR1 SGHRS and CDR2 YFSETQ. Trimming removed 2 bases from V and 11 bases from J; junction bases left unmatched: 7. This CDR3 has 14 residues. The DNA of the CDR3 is TGCGCCAGCAGCTTTGGACAGGGGTACAGTAAACTGTTTTTT. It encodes CASSFGQGYSKLFF. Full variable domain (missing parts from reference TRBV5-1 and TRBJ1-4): KAGVTQTPRYLIKTRGQQVTLSCSPISGHRSVSWYQQTPGQGLQFLFEYFSETQRNKGNFPGRFSGRQFSNSRSEMNVSTLELGDSALYLCASSFGQGYSKLFFGSGTQLSVL.

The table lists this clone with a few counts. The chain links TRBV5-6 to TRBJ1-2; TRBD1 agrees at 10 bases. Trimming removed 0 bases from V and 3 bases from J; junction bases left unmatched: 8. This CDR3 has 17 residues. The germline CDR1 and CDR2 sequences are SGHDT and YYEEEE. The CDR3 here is CASSLVSRDRGDYGYTF. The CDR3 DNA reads TGTGCCAGCAGCTTGGTATCGCGGGACAGGGGAGACTATGGCTACACCTTC.